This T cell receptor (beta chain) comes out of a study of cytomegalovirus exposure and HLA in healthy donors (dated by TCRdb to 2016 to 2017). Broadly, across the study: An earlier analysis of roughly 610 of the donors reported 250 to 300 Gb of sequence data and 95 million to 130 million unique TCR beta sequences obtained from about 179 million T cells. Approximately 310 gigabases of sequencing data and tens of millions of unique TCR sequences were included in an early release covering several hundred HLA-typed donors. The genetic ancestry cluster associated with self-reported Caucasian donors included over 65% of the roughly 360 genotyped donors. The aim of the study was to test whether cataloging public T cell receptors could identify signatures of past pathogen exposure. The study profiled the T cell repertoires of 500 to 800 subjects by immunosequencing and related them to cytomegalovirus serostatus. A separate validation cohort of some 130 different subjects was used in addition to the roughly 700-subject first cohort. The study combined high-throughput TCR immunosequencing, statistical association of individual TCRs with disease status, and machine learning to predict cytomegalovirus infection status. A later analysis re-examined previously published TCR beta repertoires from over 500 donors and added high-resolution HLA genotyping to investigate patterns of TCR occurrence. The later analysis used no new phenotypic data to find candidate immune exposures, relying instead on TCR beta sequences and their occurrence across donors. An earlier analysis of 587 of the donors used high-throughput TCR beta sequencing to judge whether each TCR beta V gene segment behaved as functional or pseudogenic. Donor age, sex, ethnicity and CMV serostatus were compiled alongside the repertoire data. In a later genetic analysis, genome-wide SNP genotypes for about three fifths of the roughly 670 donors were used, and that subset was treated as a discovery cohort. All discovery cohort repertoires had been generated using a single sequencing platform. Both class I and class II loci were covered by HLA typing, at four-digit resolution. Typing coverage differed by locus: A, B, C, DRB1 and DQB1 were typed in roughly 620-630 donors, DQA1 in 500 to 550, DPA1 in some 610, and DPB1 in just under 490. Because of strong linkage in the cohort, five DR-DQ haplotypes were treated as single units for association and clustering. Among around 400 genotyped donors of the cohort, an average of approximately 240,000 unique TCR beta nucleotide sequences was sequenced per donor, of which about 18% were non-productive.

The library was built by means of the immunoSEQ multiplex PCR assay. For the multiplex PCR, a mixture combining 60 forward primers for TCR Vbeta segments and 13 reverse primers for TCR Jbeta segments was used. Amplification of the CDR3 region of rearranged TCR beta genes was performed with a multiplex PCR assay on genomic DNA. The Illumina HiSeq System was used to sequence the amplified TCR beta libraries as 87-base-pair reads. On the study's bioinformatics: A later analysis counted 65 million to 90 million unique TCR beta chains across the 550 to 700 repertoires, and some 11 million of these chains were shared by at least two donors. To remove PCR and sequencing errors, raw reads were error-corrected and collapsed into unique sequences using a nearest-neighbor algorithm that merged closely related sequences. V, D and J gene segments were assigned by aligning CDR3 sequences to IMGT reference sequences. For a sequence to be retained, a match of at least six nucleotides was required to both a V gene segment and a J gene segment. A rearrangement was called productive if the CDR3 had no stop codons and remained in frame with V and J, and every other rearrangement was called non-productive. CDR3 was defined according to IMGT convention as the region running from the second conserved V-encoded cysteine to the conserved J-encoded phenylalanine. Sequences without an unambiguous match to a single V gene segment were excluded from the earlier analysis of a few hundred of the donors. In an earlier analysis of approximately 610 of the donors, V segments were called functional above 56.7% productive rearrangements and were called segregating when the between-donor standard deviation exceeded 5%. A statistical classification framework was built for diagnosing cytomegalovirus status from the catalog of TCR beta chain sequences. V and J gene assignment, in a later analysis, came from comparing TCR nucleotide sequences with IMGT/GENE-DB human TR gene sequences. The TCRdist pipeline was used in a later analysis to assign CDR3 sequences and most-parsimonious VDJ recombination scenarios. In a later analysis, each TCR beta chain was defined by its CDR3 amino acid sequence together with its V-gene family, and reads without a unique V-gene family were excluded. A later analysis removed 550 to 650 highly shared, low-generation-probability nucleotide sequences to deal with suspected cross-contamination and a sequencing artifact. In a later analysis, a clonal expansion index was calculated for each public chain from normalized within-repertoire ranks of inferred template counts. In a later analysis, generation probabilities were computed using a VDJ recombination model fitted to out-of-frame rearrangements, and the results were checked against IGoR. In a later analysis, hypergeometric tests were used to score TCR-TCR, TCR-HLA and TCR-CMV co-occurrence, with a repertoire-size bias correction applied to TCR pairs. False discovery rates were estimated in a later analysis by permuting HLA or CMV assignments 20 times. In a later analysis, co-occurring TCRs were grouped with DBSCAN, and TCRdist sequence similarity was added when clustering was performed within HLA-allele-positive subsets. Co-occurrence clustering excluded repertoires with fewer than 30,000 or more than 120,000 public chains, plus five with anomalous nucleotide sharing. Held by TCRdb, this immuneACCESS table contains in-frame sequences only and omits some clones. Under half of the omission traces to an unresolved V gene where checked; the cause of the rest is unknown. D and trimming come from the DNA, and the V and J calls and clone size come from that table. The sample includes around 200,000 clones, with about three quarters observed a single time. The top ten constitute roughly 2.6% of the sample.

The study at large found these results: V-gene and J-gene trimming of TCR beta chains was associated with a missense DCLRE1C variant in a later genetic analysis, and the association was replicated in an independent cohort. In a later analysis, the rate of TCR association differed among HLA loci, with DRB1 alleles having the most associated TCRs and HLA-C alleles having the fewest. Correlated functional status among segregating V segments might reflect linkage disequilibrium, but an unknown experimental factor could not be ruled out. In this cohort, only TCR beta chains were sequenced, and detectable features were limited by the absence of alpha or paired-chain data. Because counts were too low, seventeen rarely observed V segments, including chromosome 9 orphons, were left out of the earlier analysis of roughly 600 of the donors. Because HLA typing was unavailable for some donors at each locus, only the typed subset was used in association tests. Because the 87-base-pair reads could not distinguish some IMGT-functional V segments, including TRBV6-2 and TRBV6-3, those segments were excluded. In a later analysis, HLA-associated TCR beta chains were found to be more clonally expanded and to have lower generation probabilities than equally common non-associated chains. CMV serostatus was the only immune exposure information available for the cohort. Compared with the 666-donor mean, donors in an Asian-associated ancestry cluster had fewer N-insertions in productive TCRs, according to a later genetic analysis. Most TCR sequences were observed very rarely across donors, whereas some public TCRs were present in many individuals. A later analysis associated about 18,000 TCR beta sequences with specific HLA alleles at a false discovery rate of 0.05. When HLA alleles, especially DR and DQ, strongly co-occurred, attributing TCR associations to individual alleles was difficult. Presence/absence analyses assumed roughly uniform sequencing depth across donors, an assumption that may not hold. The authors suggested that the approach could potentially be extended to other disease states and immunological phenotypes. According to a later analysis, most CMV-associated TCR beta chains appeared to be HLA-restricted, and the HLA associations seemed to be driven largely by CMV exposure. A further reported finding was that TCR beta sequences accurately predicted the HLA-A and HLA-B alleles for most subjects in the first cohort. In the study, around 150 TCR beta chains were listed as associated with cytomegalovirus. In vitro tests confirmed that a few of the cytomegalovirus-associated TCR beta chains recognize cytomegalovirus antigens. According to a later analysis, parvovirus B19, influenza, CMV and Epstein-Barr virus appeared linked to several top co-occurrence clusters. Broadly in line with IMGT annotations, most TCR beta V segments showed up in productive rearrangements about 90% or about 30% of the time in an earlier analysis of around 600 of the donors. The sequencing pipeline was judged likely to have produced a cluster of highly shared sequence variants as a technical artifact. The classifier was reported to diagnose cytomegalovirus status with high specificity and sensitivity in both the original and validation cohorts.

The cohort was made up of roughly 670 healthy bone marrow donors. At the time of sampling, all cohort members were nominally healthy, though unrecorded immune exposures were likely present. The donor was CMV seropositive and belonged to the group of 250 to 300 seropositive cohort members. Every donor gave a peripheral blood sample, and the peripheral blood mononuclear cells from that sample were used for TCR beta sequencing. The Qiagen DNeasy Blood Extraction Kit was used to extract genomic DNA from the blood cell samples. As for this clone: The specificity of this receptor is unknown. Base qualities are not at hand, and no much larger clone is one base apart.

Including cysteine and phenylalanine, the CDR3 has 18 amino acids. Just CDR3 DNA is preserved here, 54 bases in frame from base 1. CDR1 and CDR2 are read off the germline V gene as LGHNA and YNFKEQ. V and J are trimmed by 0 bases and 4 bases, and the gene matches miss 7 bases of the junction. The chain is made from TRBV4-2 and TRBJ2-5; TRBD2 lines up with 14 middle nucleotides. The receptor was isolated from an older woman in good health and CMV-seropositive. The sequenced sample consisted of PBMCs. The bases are TGTGCCAGCAGCCAAGATGGAGGAGGACTAGCGGGAGGAGAGACCCAGTACTTC. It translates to CASSQDGGGLAGGETQYF.